This T cell receptor beta chain appears in the sequencing data of a study of beta chain features in type 1 diabetes. Study information: On cell yields, gender and age, patients and healthy donors were similar. General study results and limits: TCRB CDR3s were moderately but significantly shorter in Type 1 diabetes patients in all four CD4+ subsets. A pattern of fewer insertions and more deletions at VDJ junctions was seen in type 1 diabetes patients. In these data, an HLA type influence on TCRB rearrangement remained unresolved.

This clone turned up a few times. Antigen unknown. The whole isolated RNA underwent reverse transcription, so sequencing captured expressed TCRB transcripts. Measured with immunoSEQ multiplex PCR; TCRdb has only the in-frame clones, and not every one. Of about 700,000 clones listed, under 15% are singletons. CD4+ naive, central memory, regulatory and stem cell-like memory subsets were isolated by sorting on CD45RO/CCR7/CD25/CD127/CD95/CD27. Deletions cut 0 bases from V and 3 bases from J, with 11 bases between. CDR1 and CDR2 from the germline V gene are SEHNR and FQNEAQ (reference sequence). The CDR3 is 16 amino acids.

The sequenced sample was naive CD4+ T cells from blood. This sequence was found in a man in his late teens or twenties with type 1 diabetes. J is TRBJ2-2 and V is TRBV7-9, with a weak D call TRBD2 (6 bases). The CDR3 sequence: CASSLALADYTGELFF. The CDR3 nucleotides read TGTGCCAGCAGCTTAGCACTAGCAGATTACACCGGGGAGCTGTTTTTT.